This T cell receptor (beta chain) originates from a study of cytomegalovirus exposure and HLA in healthy donors. With 60 Vbeta and 13 Jbeta primers, the PCR was carried out. Profiling relied on immunoSEQ multiplex PCR, and the TCRdb table lists in-frame clones only, not all of them. The table records some 140,000 clones, roughly 80% of them present only once. The clonotype was recovered from a young man in good health and CMV-seropositive. The sequencing input was PBMCs.

The CDR3 DNA sequence: TGTGCCAGCAGTTACGGTCGACACTACGAGCAGTACTTC. Protein product: CASSYGRHYEQYF. The gene calls are TRBV6-5 and TRBJ2-7; no clear D. The CDR3 spans 13 residues. From germline, CDR1 is MNHEY and CDR2 SVGAGI. With 2 bases removed from V and 3 bases from J, the gap between germline ends came to 8 bases.